This TCR beta chain was profiled in a study of blood T cell repertoires in COVID-19 (dated by TCRdb to 2018 to 2020). Regarding the study in general: The collaborator samples originated in the United States, Italy and Spain and spanned the acute and convalescent phases of COVID-19. The prospective study material was composed of cDNA or gDNA derived from T cells, B-cell-depleted T cells, or PBMCs. Subjects who had been exposed to COVID-19, were actively infected with it, or had recovered from it provided the deeply sampled blood TCRbeta repertoires that made up the dataset. The repertoires were released in a freely available public database meant as a resource for research on the immune response to SARS-CoV-2. The samples were drawn from two sources: the first 160 participants of the ongoing ImmuneRACE study, and fewer than 1,500 subjects contributed by 6 global collaborators. The sample metadata nearly always contained a de-identified subject ID, COVID-19 status, age in years and sex. Where HLA class I and class II types were available, the types were taken from metadata supplied by the sample provider, not from assay-based typing.

On the study overall, not on this receptor specifically: The quantity of clinical and demographic metadata differed by source and by participant and was supplied without curation.

The collaborating institutions used their own protocols to collect whole blood in K2EDTA tubes. For TCRbeta analysis, collaborators shipped samples in one of three forms: frozen whole blood, isolated PBMCs, or DNA extracted from either of those sample types. TCRbeta CDR3 regions were amplified from genomic DNA using the immunoSEQ Assay, a bias-controlled multiplex PCR. In the authors' own workflow: Within the assay, amplification of reference gene primers was used to estimate how many nucleated cells each sample contained. To quantify the absolute abundance of each unique TCRbeta CDR3 rearrangement, sequence reads were collapsed and filtered. For each sample, productive Simpson clonality was calculated as the square root of Simpson's diversity index over productive rearrangements. In its TCRdb copy, this immuneACCESS table keeps in-frame sequences only and misses some clones. Where compared with another copy, unresolved V genes explain less than half of these, and the others have no known cause. That table furnishes V, J and clone size, whereas the DNA furnished D and trimming. This sample comprises around 68,000 clones, more than 80% of them detected only once. The top ten hold 2.5% to 3% of the sample.

CDR1 is given as SGHTA and CDR2 as FQGNSA, both from the germline V gene. Including the terminal cysteine and phenylalanine, the CDR3 comprises 15 residues. The retained sequence is limited to the CDR3, 45 bases, with the frame set at the first base. Ends trimmed: V by 1 base, J by 7 bases; bases unmatched to a gene: 5. A remark on this clone: What antigen it recognizes has not been identified. No quality values exist for individual bases; no much larger clone is one base distant.

This chain joins TRBV7-2 to TRBJ1-4, with TRBD1 identical over 8 junction bases. This TCR derives from a man in his fifties or sixties with acute or convalescent COVID-19. The specimen sequenced was peripheral blood. The CDR3 region reads CASSLVQGAIEKLFF. In nucleotides, the sequence is TGTGCCAGCAGCTTAGTGCAGGGGGCGATTGAAAAACTGTTTTTT.